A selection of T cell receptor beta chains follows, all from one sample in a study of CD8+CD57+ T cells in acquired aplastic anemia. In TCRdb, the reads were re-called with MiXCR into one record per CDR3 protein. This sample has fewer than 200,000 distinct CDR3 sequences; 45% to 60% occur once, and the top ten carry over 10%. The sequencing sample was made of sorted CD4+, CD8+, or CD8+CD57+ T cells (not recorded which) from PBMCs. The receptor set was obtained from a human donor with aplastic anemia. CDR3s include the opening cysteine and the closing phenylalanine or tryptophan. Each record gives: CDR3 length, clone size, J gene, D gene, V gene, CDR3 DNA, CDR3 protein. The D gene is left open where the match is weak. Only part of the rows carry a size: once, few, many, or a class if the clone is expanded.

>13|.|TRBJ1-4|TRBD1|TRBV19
TGTGCCAGTACCCACCGGGACAGGGGAAAACTGTTTTTT
CASTHRDRGKLFF
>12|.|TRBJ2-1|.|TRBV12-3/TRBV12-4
TGTGCCAGCAGTTCTCCCGTCAATGAGCAGTTCTTC
CASSSPVNEQFF
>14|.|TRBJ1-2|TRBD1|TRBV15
TGTGCCACCAGCAGAGATCAAGGGGGCAATGGCTACACCTTC
CATSRDQGGNGYTF
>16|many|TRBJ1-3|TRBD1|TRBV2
TGTGCCAGCAGTGAATATGCAGGGGGCTCTGGAAACACCATATATTTT
CASSEYAGGSGNTIYF
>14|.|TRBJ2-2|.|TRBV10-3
TGCGCCATCAGTGAGTCTGGTTCGGCCGGGGAGCTGTTTTTT
CAISESGSAGELFF
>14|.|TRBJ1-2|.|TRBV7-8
TGTGCCAGCAGCTTAGAGGCCGGCGACTATGGCTACACCTTC
CASSLEAGDYGYTF
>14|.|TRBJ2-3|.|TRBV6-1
TGTGCCAGCTCGGCAGGCTACTTCAATCAGCCCCAGTATTTT
CASSAGYFNQPQYF
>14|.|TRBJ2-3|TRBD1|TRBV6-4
TGTGCCAGCAGTGGACAGGGGTTAGGGGATACGCAGTATTTT
CASSGQGLGDTQYF
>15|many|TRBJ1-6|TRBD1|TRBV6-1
TGTGCCAGCAGTGGGCAGGGGGCGATGAATTCACCCCTCCACTTT
CASSGQGAMNSPLHF
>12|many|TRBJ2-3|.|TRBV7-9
TGTGCCAGCAGCTCCACAGCGGATACGCAGTATTTT
CASSSTADTQYF
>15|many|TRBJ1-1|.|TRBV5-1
TGCGCCAGCAGCCCGGGGTCCTCGGTGAACACTGAAGCTTTCTTT
CASSPGSSVNTEAFF
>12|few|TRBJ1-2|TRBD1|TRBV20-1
TGCAGTGGTACGGACAGGGCGGCTGGCTACACCTTC
CSGTDRAAGYTF
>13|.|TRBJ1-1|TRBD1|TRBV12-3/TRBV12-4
TGTGACAGCAGTACCCGACAGGGCACTGAAGCTTTCTTT
CDSSTRQGTEAFF
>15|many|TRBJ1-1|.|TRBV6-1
TGTGCCAGCAGACCCCTGGACTCGGTGAACACTGAAGCTTTCTTT
CASRPLDSVNTEAFF
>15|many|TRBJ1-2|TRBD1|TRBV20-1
TGCAGTGCCACAGGAACAGGGGGCGATCTGTATGGCTACACCTTC
CSATGTGGDLYGYTF
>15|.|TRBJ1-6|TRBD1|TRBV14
TGTGCCAGCAGCCGAAGACAGGGTATGGGATCACCCCTCCACTTT
CASSRRQGMGSPLHF
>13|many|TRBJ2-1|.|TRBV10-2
TGCGCCAGCAGGCAGCCAACCTACAATGAGCAGTTCTTC
CASRQPTYNEQFF